This is a list of T cell receptor beta chains from one sample in a study of regulatory T cells in long-lasting Graves disease. TCRdb itself ran the multiplex PCR reads through MiXCR, one entry per CDR3 protein. The table includes about 620,000 distinct CDR3 sequences, about 16% detected once. These data were also filed under a second study, of T cells in Graves' hyperthyroidism and ophthalmopathy.

The sequencing used peripheral blood mononuclear cells (PBMCs), collected at new diagnosis, from a patient treated with antithyroid drugs. These receptors were obtained from a woman aged 30 to 39 with Graves disease. Each CDR3 is given with its conserved first and last residue. A D gene is named only where the DNA matches it firmly. The size entry is marked missing in some rows and otherwise reads once, few, many or a size class.

-	TRBV28	many	TRBJ1-2	CASYTRQLNYGYTF	TGTGCCAGCTATACAAGACAGCTTAACTATGGCTACACCTTC
-	TRBV7-8	many	TRBJ1-6	CASSASGTPPYFLHF	TGTGCCAGCAGCGCCTCCGGGACACCCCCTTATTTTCTCCACTTT
-	TRBV3-1	many	TRBJ1-2	CASSQGGGLDGYTF	TGTGCCAGCAGCCAAGGCGGGGGGCTTGATGGCTACACCTTC
-	TRBV3-1	few	TRBJ2-7	CASSQARVAYEQYF	TGTGCCAGCAGCCAGGCAAGGGTTGCCTACGAGCAGTACTTC
TRBD1	TRBV7-9	many	TRBJ2-7	CASSRNSGTGRNEQYF	TGTGCCAGCTCTCGGAATTCCGGGACAGGGCGTAACGAGCAGTACTTC
TRBD1	TRBV6-1	-	TRBJ2-7	CASSTGTGRRSEQYF	TGTGCCAGCAGTACCGGGACAGGGAGACGGTCCGAGCAGTACTTC
-	TRBV6-2/TRBV6-3	-	TRBJ1-5	CASSLGRTSGPQHF	TGTGCCAGCTCCCTCGGGAGGACATCAGGGCCCCAGCATTTT
-	TRBV12-3/TRBV12-4	many	TRBJ1-2	CASSSLEGDYTF	TGTGCCAGCAGTTCCCTCGAGGGGGACTACACCTTC
TRBD2	TRBV20-1	-	TRBJ2-1	CSAASGIEEQFF	TGCAGTGCTGCTAGCGGGATAGAGGAGCAGTTCTTC
-	TRBV6-1	many	TRBJ1-1	CASNRGANTEAFF	TGTGCCAGCAATCGGGGCGCGAACACTGAAGCTTTCTTT
-	TRBV6-1	-	TRBJ2-5	CASRSAQETQYF	TGTGCCAGCAGATCAGCTCAAGAGACCCAGTACTTC
TRBD2	TRBV6-2/TRBV6-3	-	TRBJ2-7	CASLPGLRGEQYF	TGTGCCAGCCTGCCGGGACTACGCGGCGAGCAGTACTTC
-	TRBV28	many	TRBJ1-5	CASSFGTSSTPQHF	TGTGCCAGCAGTTTTGGAACCTCTTCGACGCCCCAGCATTTT
-	TRBV11-2	few	TRBJ1-4	CASSRKRTGFDEKLFF	TGTGCCAGCAGCCGTAAAAGAACAGGGTTTGACGAAAAACTGTTTTTT
-	TRBV28	few	TRBJ1-1	CASSLSGRTEAFF	TGTGCCAGCAGTTTATCCGGTAGAACTGAAGCTTTCTTT
-	TRBV7-9	few	TRBJ2-7	CASSLEVDYEQYF	TGTGCCAGCAGCTTAGAGGTGGACTACGAGCAGTACTTC
TRBD1	TRBV29-1	few	TRBJ1-1	CSGGQENTEAFF	TGCAGCGGCGGACAGGAAAACACTGAAGCTTTCTTT
-	TRBV27	many	TRBJ2-7	CAAALALGYEQYF	TGTGCCGCAGCATTAGCTCTGGGCTACGAGCAGTACTTC
TRBD2	TRBV6-1	-	TRBJ2-3	CASSLTAGVGDTQYF	TGTGCCAGCAGTCTGACAGCGGGAGTTGGAGATACGCAGTATTTT
TRBD2	TRBV5-1	many	TRBJ2-1	CASSETSGSYNEQFF	TGCGCCAGCAGCGAGACTAGCGGCTCCTACAATGAGCAGTTCTTC
-	TRBV20-1	few	TRBJ2-2	CSALGPDGTGELFF	TGCAGTGCCCTCGGTCCTGATGGCACCGGGGAGCTGTTTTTT
-	TRBV7-3	many	TRBJ2-3	CASSFLALADTQYF	TGTGCCAGCAGCTTTCTAGCTTTAGCAGATACGCAGTATTTT